Below, 2 T cell receptor beta chains from the same sample are listed, as sequenced in a study of blood T cells in healthy people across ages. Sample-barcoded 5' priming and a J-beta primer mix drove a second PCR of roughly 7 to 11 cycles. TCRdb redid the calling of the 5' RACE reads with MiXCR, one entry per CDR3 protein. The sample holds about 1.7 million distinct CDR3 sequences, approximately 30% seen once. Sequenced input: blood. The receptors stem from a woman aged 30 to 39 in good health.

This clonotype was recorded many times. The rearrangement links TRBV20-1 to TRBJ2-7; unclear D gene. Germline loops: CDR1 DFQATT, CDR2 SNEGSKA (reference sequence). Trimming stripped 2 bases from V and 0 bases from J, with 8 bases between. This CDR3 has 13 residues. CDR3 region: CSARFPSSYEQYF. The CDR3 DNA sequence: TGCAGTGCTAGATTTCCTAGCTCCTACGAGCAGTACTTC.

The table lists this clonotype with a few counts. The rearrangement links TRBV15 to TRBJ1-1; D is undetermined. V shed 0 bases and J shed 2 bases, with 10 bases lying between them. This CDR3 has 15 residues. Germline loops: CDR1 LNHNV, CDR2 YYDKDF (reference sequence). CDR3 sequence (DNA): TGTGCCACCAGCAGAGATGTGCAGCGCAACACTGAAGCTTTCTTT. Translating gives CATSRDVQRNTEAFF.